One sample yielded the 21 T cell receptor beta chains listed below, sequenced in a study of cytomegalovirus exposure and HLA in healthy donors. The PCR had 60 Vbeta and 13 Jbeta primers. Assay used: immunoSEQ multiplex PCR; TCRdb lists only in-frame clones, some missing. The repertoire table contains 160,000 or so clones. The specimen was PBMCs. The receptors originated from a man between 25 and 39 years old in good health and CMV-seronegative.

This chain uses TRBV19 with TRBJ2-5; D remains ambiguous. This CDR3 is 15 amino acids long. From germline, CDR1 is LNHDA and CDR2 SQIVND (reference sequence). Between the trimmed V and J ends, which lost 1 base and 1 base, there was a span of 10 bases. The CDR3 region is CASSIGSGSQETQYF. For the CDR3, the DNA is TGTGCCAGTAGTATAGGGTCCGGGTCCCAAGAGACCCAGTACTTC.

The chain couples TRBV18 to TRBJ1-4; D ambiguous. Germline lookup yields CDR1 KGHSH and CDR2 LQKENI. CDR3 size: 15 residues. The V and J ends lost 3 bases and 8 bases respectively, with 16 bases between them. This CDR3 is CASSPMPQRREKLFF. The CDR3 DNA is TGTGCCAGCTCACCCATGCCGCAGAGGCGGGAAAAACTGTTTTTT.

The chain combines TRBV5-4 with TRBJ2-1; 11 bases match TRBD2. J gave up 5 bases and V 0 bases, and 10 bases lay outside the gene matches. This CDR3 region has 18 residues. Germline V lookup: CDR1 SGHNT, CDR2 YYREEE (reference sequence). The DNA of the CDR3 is TGTGCCAGCAGCTTGGGTTCCGGGACTAGCGGAGGGAACAATGAGCAGTTCTTC. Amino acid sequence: CASSLGSGTSGGNNEQFF. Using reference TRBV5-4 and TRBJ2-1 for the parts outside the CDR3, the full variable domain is ETGVTQSPTHLIKTRGQQVTLRCSSQSGHNTVSWYQQALGQGPQFIFQYYREEENGRGNFPPRFSGLQFPNYSSELNVNALELDDSALYLCASSLGSGTSGGNNEQFFGPGTRLTVL.

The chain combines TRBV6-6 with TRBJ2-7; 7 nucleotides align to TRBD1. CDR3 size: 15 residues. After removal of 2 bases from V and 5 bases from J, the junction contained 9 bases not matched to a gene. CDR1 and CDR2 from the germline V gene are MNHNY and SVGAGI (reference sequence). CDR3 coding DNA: TGTGCCAGCAGTTACGCCGGCCAGGGGGTTGACGAGCAGTACTTC. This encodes CASSYAGQGVDEQYF.

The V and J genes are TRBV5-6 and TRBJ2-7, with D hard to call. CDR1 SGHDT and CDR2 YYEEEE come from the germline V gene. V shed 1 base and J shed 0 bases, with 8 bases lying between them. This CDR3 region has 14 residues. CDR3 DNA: TGTGCCAGCAGCTTGAACAGATTCTCCTACGAGCAGTACTTC. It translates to CASSLNRFSYEQYF. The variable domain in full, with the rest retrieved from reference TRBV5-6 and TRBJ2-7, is DAGVTQSPTHLIKTRGQQVTLRCSPKSGHDTVSWYQQALGQGPQFIFQYYEEEERQRGNFPDRFSGHQFPNYSSELNVNALLLGDSALYLCASSLNRFSYEQYFGPGTRLTVT.

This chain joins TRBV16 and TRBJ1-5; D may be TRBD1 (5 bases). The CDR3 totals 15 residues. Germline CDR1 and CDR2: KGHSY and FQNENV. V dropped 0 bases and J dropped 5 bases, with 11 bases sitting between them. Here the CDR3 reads CASSQSAQGYQPQHF. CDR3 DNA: TGTGCCAGCAGCCAATCTGCCCAGGGATATCAGCCCCAGCATTTT.

The CDR3 loop reads CASSFGQPNQPQHF. The CDR3 DNA sequence: TGTGCCAGCAGCTTTGGACAGCCAAATCAGCCCCAGCATTTT. The chain recombines TRBV7-2 with TRBJ1-5; D may be TRBD1 (6 bases). The V gene lost 3 bases and the J gene lost 4 bases, with 10 bases spanning the gap. Germline CDR1 and CDR2: SGHTA and FQGNSA. The CDR3 length is 14 residues. Using reference TRBV7-2 and TRBJ1-5 for the parts outside the CDR3, the full variable domain is GAGVSQSPSNKVTEKGKDVELRCDPISGHTALYWYRQSLGQGLEFLIYFQGNSAPDKSGLPSDRFSAERTGGSVSTLTIQRTQQEDSAVYLCASSFGQPNQPQHFGDGTRLSIL.

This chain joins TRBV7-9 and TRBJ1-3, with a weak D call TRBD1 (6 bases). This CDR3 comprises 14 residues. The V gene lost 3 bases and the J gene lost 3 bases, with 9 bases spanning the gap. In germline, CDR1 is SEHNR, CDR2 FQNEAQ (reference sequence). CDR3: CASSLGTFGNTIYF. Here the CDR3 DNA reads TGTGCCAGCAGCTTGGGGACATTTGGAAACACCATATATTTT.

CDR3 in amino acids: CASSPYPGREGEGYTF. CDR3 bases: TGTGCCAGCAGTCCCTATCCCGGCAGGGAGGGAGAAGGCTACACCTTC. The V gene is TRBV27, the J gene TRBJ1-2, with a tentative D call TRBD1 (5 bases). V was trimmed by 5 bases and J by 8 bases, leaving 24 bases between them. This CDR3 comprises 16 residues. Germline V CDR1 and CDR2: MNHEY, SMNVEV (reference sequence).

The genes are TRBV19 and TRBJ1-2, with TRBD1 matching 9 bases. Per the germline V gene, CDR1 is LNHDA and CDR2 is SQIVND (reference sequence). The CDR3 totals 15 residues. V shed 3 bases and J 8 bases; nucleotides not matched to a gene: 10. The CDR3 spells CASSIFHRGQRGYTF. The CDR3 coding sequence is TGTGCCAGTAGTATCTTCCACAGGGGGCAAAGGGGCTACACCTTC.

DNA of the CDR3: TGCGCCAGCAGCCCAAACACAGGGAACTCTGGAAACACCATATATTTT. The encoded protein is CASSPNTGNSGNTIYF. The V gene is TRBV5-1, the J gene TRBJ1-3, with D possibly matching TRBD1 (6 bases). The CDR3 runs 16 residues. Trimming took 4 bases from V and 0 from J, leaving 14 bases between them. CDR1 is SGHRS and CDR2 is YFSETQ in the germline V gene.

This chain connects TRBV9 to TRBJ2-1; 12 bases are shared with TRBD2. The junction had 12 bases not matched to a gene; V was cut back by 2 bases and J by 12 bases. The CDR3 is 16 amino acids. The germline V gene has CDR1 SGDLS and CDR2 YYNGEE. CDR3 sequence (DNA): TGTGCCAGCAGCGTTGGAGGGCTAGCGGGAGGGACTTGGCAGTTCTTC. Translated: CASSVGGLAGGTWQFF.

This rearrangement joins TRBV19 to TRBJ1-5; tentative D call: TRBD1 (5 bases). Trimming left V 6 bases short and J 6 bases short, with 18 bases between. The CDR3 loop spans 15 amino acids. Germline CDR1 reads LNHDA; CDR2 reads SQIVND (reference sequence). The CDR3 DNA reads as TGTGCCAGTAGGACGTTGATGGGGGGAAGTCAGCCCCAGCATTTT. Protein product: CASRTLMGGSQPQHF.

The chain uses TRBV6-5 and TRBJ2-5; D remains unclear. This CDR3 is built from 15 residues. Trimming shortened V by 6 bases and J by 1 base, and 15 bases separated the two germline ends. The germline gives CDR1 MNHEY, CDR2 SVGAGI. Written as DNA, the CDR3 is TGTGCCAGCAGACCCATCGAACAGAGCCAAGAGACCCAGTACTTC. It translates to CASRPIEQSQETQYF.

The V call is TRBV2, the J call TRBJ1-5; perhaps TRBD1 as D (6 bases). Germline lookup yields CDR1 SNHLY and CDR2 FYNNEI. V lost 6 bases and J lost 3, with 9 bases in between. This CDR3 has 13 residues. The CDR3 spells CASRGDINQPQHF. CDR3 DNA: TGTGCCAGCAGAGGGGACATCAATCAGCCCCAGCATTTT.

CDR3 DNA: TGTGCCAGCAGTCCCACAGGGGAATATAGCAATCAGCCCCAGCATTTT. This gives the protein CASSPTGEYSNQPQHF. V gene TRBV27 combines with J gene TRBJ1-5; 7 nucleotides line up with TRBD1. In germline, CDR1 is MNHEY, CDR2 SMNVEV (reference sequence). The ends lost 5 bases at V and 0 bases at J; junction bases unmatched: 7. The CDR3 sequence is 16 residues long.

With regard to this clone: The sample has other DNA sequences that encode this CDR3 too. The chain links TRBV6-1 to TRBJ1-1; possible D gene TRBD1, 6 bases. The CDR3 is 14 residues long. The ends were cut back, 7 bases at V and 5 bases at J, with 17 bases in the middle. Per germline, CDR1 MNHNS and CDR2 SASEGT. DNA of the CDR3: TGTGCCAGCACCGAACCGGGGGGCGAAACTGAAGCTTTCTTT. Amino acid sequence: CASTEPGGETEAFF.

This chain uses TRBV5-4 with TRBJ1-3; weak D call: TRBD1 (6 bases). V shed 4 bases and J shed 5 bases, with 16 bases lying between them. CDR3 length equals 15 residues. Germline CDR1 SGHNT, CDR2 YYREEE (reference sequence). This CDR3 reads CASSLGGAGRNTIYF. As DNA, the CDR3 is TGTGCCAGCAGCCTAGGGGGGGCCGGGAGAAACACCATATATTTT.

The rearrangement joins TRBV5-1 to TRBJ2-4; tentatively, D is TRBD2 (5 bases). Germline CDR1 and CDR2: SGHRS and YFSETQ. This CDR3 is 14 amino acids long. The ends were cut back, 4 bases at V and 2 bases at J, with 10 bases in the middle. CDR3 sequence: CASSAAGTKNIQYF. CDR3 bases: TGCGCCAGCAGCGCAGCCGGGACCAAAAACATTCAGTACTTC.

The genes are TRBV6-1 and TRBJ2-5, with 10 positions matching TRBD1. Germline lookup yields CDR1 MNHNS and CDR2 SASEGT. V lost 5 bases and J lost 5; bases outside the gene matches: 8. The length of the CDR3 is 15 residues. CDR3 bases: TGTGCCAGCAGTTTCGACAGGGGGCATAAGGAGACCCAGTACTTC. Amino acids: CASSFDRGHKETQYF.

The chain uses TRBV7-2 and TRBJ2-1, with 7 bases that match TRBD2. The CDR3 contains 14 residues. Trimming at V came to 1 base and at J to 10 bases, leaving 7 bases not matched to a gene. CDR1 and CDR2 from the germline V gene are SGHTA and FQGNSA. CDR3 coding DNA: TGTGCCAGCAGCTTAGTTGGGAGGGACGGCGAGCAGTTCTTC. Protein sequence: CASSLVGRDGEQFF. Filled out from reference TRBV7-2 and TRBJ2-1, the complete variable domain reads GAGVSQSPSNKVTEKGKDVELRCDPISGHTALYWYRQSLGQGLEFLIYFQGNSAPDKSGLPSDRFSAERTGGSVSTLTIQRTQQEDSAVYLCASSLVGRDGEQFFGPGTRLTVL.